This T cell receptor (beta chain) is from a study of blood T cell repertoires in COVID-19. Study-level information: The study drew acute and convalescent COVID-19 samples from the United States, Italy and Spain. The analysed material was cDNA or gDNA that came from T cells, B-cell-depleted T cells, or PBMCs.

This CDR3 comprises 15 residues. In germline, CDR1 is MNHEY, CDR2 SMNVEV (reference sequence). Authors' data handling: Reference gene primer amplification yielded estimated nucleated cell counts. Data came from immunoSEQ multiplex PCR; TCRdb stores just in-frame clones and leaves some out. For V, J and clone size, that table is used; D and trimming come from the DNA. The profile shows about 80,000 clones, about 78% of them singletons. On this clone itself: Germline and junction disagree at one end, which may indicate a read error.

This TCR came from a human donor in a cohort sampled during active COVID-19. The V and J genes are TRBV27 and TRBJ2-2; tentatively, D is TRBD2 (6 bases). The sample taken for sequencing was peripheral blood. The CDR3 region has the DNA TGTGCCAGCTGTTTTTTAGGCCCGGGGGCCGGGGAGCTGTTTTTT. Translating it yields CASCFLGPGAGELFF.